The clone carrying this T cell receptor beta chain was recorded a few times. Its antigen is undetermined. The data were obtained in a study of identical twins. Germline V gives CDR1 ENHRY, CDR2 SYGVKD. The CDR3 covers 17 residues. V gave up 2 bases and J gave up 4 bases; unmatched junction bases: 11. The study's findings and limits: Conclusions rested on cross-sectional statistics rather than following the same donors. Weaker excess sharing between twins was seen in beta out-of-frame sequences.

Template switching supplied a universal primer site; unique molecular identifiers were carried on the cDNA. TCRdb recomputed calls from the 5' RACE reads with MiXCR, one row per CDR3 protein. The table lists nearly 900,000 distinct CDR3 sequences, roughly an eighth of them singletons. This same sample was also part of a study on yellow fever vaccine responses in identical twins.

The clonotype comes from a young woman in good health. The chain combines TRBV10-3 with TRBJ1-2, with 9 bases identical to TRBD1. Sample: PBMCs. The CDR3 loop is CAISEAGSGTGSYGYTF. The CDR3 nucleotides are TGTGCCATCAGTGAGGCGGGATCCGGGACAGGGTCCTATGGCTACACCTTC.